This TCR beta chain was recorded in a study of cytomegalovirus exposure and HLA in healthy donors. In the PCR, 60 Vbeta and 13 Jbeta primers were used. Sequencing used immunoSEQ multiplex PCR; TCRdb keeps in-frame clones, though not all of them. The repertoire holds over 150,000 clones, with 77% as singletons. This CDR3 region has 14 residues. Trimming took 6 bases from V and 4 from J, leaving 15 bases between them. In germline, CDR1 is SGHRS, CDR2 YFSETQ. The donors gave bone marrow, and they were healthy. Points from the study as a whole: Analyses of presence/absence relied on an assumption of roughly uniform sequencing depth across donors. Later on, an analysis tied approximately 17,000 TCR beta sequences to HLA alleles at 0.05 false discovery rate. Segments of the TCR beta V type were, in most cases, productive about 90% or about 30% of the time in an earlier analysis.

Note on this clone: Its antigen is not identified.

This TCR derives from a woman aged 55-70 years in good health and CMV-seropositive. Source material: PBMCs. The chain carries TRBV5-1 and TRBJ2-3; possible D gene TRBD1, 6 bases. The CDR3 is CASKQGSPADTQYF. The CDR3 region has the DNA TGCGCCAGCAAACAGGGCTCCCCCGCAGATACGCAGTATTTT.